This T cell receptor (beta chain) appears in the sequencing data of a study of blood T cell repertoires in COVID-19. Study context: The samples span acute and convalescent COVID-19 from the United States, Italy and Spain.

Per the authors' pipeline: Scientists estimated how many nucleated cells there were by amplifying reference gene primers. Here immunoSEQ multiplex PCR was the method, and the copy in TCRdb shows in-frame clones only, minus some. V and J calls plus clone size are reproduced from that table; the DNA served to infer D and trimming. The table lists 120,000 or so clones, over 75% of them singletons. Input material: peripheral blood. This TCR derives from a man in his sixties with acute or convalescent COVID-19.

The CDR3 DNA follows: TGTGCCAGCAGCTCGGGGAGGCAGTACTTC. Translated, it gives CASSSGRQYF. The gene calls are TRBV11-2 and TRBJ2-7, with a possible D match to TRBD2 (5 bases). Germline values: CDR1 SGHAT, CDR2 FQNNGV. Between the trimmed V and J ends, which lost 4 bases and 9 bases, there was a span of 7 bases. This CDR3 region has 10 residues. Using reference TRBV11-2 and TRBJ2-7 for the parts outside the CDR3, the full variable domain is EAGVAQSPRYKIIEKRQSVAFWCNPISGHATLYWYQQILGQGPKLLIQFQNNGVVDDSQLPKDRFSAERLKGVDSTLKIQPAKLEDSAVYLCASSSGRQYFGPGTRLTVT.